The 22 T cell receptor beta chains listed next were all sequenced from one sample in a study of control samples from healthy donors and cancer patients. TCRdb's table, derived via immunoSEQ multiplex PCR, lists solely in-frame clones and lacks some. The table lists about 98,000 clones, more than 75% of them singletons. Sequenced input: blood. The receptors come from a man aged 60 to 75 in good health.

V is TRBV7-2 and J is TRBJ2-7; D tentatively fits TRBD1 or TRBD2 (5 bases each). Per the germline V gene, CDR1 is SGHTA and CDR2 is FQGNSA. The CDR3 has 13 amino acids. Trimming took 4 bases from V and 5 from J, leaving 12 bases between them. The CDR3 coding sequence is TGTGCCAGCAGCTCCCTGAGAGGGGACGAGCAGTACTTC. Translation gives CASSSLRGDEQYF.

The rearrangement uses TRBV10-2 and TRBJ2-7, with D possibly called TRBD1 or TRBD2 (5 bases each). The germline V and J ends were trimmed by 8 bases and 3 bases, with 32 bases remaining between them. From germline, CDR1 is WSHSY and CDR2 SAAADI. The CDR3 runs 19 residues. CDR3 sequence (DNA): TGCGCCAGCGCAAATCAATTGGGACGAGACACAGAAACTAACTACGAGCAGTACTTC. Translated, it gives CASANQLGRDTETNYEQYF.

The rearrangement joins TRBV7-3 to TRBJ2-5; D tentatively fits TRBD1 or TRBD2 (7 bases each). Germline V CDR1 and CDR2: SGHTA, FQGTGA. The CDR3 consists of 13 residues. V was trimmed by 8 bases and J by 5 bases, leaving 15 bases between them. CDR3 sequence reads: CASSRGGLETQYF. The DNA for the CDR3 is TGTGCCAGCTCCAGGGGGGGGCTGGAGACCCAGTACTTC.

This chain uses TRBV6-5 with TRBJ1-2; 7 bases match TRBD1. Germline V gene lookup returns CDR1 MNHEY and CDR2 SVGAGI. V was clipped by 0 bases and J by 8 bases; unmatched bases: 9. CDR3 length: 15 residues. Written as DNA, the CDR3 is TGTGCCAGCAGTTACTCCTACAGGGGTAAGAACGGCTACACCTTC. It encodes CASSYSYRGKNGYTF.

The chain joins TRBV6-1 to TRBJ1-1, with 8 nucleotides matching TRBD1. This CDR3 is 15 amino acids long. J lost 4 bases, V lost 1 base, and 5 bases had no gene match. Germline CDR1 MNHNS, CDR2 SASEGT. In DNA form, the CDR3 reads TGTGCCAGCAGTGAAGGAGGACAGGGCCTCACTGAAGCTTTCTTT. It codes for CASSEGGQGLTEAFF.

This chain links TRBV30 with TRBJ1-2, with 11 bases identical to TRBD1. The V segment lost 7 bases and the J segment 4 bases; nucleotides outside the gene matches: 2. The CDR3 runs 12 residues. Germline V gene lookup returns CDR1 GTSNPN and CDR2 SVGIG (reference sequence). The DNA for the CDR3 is TGTGCCTCCGGGACAGGGGGCTATGGCTACACCTTC. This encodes CASGTGGYGYTF.

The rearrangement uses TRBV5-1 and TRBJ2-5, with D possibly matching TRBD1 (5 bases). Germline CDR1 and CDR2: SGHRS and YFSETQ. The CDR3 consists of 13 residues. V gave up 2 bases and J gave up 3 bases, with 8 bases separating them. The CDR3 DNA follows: TGCGCCAGCAGCTTAGCCAGGGAAGAGACCCAGTACTTC. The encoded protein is CASSLAREETQYF. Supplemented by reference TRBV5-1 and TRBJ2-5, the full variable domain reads KAGVTQTPRYLIKTRGQQVTLSCSPISGHRSVSWYQQTPGQGLQFLFEYFSETQRNKGNFPGRFSGRQFSNSRSEMNVSTLELGDSALYLCASSLAREETQYFGPGTRLLVL.

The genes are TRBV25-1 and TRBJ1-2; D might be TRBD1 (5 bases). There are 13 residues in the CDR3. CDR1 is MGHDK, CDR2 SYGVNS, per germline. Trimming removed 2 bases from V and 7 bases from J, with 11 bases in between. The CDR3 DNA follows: TGTGCCAGCAGTGAAGGGGGAACAGGTGGCTACACCTTC. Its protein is CASSEGGTGGYTF.

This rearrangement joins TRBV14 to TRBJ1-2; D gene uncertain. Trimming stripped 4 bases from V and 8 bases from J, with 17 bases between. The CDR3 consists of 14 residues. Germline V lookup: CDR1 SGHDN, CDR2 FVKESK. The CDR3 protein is CASSPFLKFEGYTF. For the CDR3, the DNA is TGTGCCAGCAGCCCTTTCCTAAAGTTTGAGGGCTACACCTTC. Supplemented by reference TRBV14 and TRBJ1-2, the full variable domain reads EAGVTQFPSHSVIEKGQTVTLRCDPISGHDNLYWYRRVMGKEIKFLLHFVKESKQDESGMPNNRFLAERTGGTYSTLKVQPAELEDSGVYFCASSPFLKFEGYTFGSGTRLTVV.

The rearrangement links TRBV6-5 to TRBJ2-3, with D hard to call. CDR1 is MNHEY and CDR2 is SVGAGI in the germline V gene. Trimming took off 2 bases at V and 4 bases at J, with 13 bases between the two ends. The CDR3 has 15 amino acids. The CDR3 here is CASSYQSGRPDTQYF. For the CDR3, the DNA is TGTGCCAGCAGTTACCAGTCTGGTAGACCAGATACGCAGTATTTT.

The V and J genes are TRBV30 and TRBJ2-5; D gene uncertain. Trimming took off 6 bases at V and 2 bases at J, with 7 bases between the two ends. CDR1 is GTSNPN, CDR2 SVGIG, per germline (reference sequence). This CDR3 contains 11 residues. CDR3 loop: CACLGQETQYF. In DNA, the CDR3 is TGTGCCTGCCTTGGGCAAGAGACCCAGTACTTC.

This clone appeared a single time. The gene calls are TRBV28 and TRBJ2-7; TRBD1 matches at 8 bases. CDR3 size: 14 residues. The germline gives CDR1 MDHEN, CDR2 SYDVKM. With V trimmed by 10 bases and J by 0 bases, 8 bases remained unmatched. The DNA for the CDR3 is TGTGCCACCCGACAGGGGCCCCGCTCCTACGAGCAGTACTTC. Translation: CATRQGPRSYEQYF.

The chain's CDR3 is CASSEDSPSRNTGELFF. The CDR3 bases are TGTGCCAGCAGTGAAGATTCCCCTAGCAGGAACACCGGGGAGCTGTTTTTT. This sequence joins TRBV6-1 and TRBJ2-2; maybe TRBD2 (5 bases). Germline CDR1 reads MNHNS; CDR2 reads SASEGT. The V and J ends lost 1 base and 1 base respectively, with 13 bases between them. The CDR3 has 17 amino acids.

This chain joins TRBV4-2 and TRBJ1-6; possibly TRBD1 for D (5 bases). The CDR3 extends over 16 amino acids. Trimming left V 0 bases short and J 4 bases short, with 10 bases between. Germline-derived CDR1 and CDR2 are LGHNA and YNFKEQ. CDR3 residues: CASSQEHEGYNSPLHF. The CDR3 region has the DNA TGTGCCAGCAGCCAAGAGCATGAGGGGTATAATTCACCCCTCCACTTT.

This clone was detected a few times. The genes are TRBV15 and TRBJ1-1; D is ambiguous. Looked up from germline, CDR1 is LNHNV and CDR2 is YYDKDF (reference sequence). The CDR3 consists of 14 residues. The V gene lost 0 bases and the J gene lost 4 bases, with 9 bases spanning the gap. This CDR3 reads CATSRDSSATEAFF. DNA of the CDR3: TGTGCCACCAGCAGAGATTCTTCGGCCACTGAAGCTTTCTTT.

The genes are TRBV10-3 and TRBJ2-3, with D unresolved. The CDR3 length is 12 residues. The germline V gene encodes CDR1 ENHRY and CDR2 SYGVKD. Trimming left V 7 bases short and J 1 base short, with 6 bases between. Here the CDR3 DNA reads TGTGCCATCACGGACGGCACAGATACGCAGTATTTT. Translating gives CAITDGTDTQYF.

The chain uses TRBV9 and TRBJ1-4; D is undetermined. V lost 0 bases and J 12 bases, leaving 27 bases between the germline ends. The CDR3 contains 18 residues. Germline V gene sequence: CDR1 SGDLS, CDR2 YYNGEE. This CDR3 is CASSVDRELKNLELELFF. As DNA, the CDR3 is TGTGCCAGCAGCGTAGACCGGGAGCTGAAAAACCTAGAGCTTGAACTGTTTTTT.

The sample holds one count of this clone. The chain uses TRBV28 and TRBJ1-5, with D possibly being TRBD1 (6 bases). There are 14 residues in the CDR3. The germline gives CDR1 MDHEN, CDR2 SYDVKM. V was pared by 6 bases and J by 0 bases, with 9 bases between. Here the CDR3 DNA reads TGTGCCAGCAGGGACAGCAATAGCAATCAGCCCCAGCATTTT. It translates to CASRDSNSNQPQHF.

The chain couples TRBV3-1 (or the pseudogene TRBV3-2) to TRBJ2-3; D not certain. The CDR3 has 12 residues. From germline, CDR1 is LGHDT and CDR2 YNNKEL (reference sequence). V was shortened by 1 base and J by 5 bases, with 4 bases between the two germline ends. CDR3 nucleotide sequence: TGTGCCAGCAGCCAAGGACTAGATACGCAGTATTTT. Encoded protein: CASSQGLDTQYF.

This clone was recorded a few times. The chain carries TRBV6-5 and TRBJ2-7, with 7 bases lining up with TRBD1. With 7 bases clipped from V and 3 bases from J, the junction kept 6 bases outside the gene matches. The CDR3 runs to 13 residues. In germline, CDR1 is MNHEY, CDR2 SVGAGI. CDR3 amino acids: CASTRGQDYEQYF. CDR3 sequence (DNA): TGTGCCAGCACGCGAGGACAGGACTACGAGCAGTACTTC.

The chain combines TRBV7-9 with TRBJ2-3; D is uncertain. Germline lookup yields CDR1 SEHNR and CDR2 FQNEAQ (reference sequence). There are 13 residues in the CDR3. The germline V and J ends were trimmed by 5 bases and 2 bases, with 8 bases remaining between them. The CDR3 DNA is TGTGCCAGCAGCGGTTCCAACACAGATACGCAGTATTTT. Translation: CASSGSNTDTQYF.

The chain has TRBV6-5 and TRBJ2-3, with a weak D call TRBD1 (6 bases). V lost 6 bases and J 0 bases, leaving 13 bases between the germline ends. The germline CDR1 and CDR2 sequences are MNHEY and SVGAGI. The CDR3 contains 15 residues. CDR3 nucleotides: TGTGCCAGCAGAGGGGGAAGACTGAGCACAGATACGCAGTATTTT. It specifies CASRGGRLSTDTQYF.